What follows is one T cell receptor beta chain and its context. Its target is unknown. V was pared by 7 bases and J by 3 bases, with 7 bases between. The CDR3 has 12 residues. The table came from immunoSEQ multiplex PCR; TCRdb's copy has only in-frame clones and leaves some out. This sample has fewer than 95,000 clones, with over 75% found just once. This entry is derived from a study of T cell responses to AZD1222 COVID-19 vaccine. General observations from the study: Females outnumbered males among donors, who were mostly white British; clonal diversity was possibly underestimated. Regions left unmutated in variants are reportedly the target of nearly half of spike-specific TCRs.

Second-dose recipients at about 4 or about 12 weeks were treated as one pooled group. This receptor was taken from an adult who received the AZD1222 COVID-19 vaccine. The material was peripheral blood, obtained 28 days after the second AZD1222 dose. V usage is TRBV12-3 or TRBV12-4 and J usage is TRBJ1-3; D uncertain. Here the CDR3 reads CASMGFGNTIYF. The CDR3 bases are TGTGCCAGCATGGGTTTTGGAAACACCATATATTTT.